The T cell receptor (beta chain) under discussion was sequenced for a study of T cells expressing NK-cell markers. Findings and caveats of the study: A range of about 1.0-8% of CD8+ T cells consisted of dominant NKG2C+ clonotypes in more than five donors. Unclear, still, was the HCMV specificity of the expanded NKG2C+ T cell clones. These clonotypes, the leaders elsewhere, also led the CD3+CD56-NKG2C+ fraction in four donors.

Notes on this clonotype: Its antigen is undetermined.

5'RACE template switching with UMIs generated TCR beta cDNA. TCRdb derives one entry per CDR3 protein from the 5' RACE reads, leaving out DNA. This sample contains roughly 390,000 distinct CDR3 sequences. This CDR3 has 18 amino acids. The germline V gene encodes CDR1 MGHRA and CDR2 YSYEKL. The genes are TRBV4-1 and TRBJ2-2; TCRdb designates TRBD1, a call that cannot be tested without DNA. The TCR comes from a man aged 18 to 69 in good health. Sequenced material: blood T cells: a sorted CD56 or NKG2C T cell subset, CD4+ or CD8+ T cells, or bulk PBMC T cells (not recorded which). The CDR3: CASSRQWGTVGRTGELFF.